This TCR beta chain derives from a study of blood T cell repertoires in COVID-19. For the study at large: Acute and convalescent COVID-19 samples came from the United States, Italy and Spain. T cells, B-cell-depleted T cells, or PBMCs supplied cDNA or gDNA.

The repertoire was sequenced with immunoSEQ multiplex PCR; TCRdb's copy has only in-frame clones and lacks some. The profile shows some 200,000 clones, more than 75% of them singletons. Germline CDR1 and CDR2: SNHLY and FYNNEI. The CDR3 is made up of 16 amino acids. V shed 3 bases, J shed 2 bases, and the junction held 5 bases outside the gene matches. The rearrangement uses TRBV2 and TRBJ2-1, with TRBD1 matching 9 bases. Sequencing was done on a sample of peripheral blood. This sequence was found in a man in his fifties or sixties who had recovered from COVID-19. The CDR3 DNA follows: TGTGCCAGCAGTGACCGGGACAGGGTACCCTACAATGAGCAGTTCTTC. Protein sequence: CASSDRDRVPYNEQFF.